These T cell receptor beta chains were read from a single sample in a study of blood T cell repertoires in COVID-19. TCRdb's table, derived via immunoSEQ multiplex PCR, lists solely in-frame clones and lacks some. The table records about 44,000 clones, 80% to 90% of them present only once. Sequenced input: peripheral blood. The origin of the receptors is a man in his sixties or seventies with active COVID-19. Each CDR3 is given with its conserved first and last residue. D genes are given only for firm matches. Clone size appears in some rows only: once, few, many, or a class for an expanded clone.

D | size | length | J | V | CDR3 | DNA
NA | NA | 14 | TRBJ2-7 | TRBV6-2/TRBV6-3 | CASSYSRLVYEQYF | TGTGCCAGCAGTTACTCCCGGCTAGTCTACGAGCAGTACTTC
TRBD1 | NA | 16 | TRBJ2-5 | TRBV3-1/TRBV3-2 | CASSRPVTGGLETQYF | TGTGCCAGCAGCCGTCCGGTGACAGGGGGCCTAGAGACCCAGTACTTC
TRBD1 | NA | 17 | TRBJ1-1 | TRBV4-1 | CASSQDSSGGMNTEAFF | TGCGCCAGCAGCCAAGATAGTTCAGGGGGCATGAACACTGAAGCTTTCTTT
NA | NA | 16 | TRBJ2-7 | TRBV6-2/TRBV6-3 | CASSTPGRGTSYEQYF | TGTGCCAGCAGCACCCCGGGGCGGGGAACCTCCTACGAGCAGTACTTC
TRBD1 | NA | 15 | TRBJ1-1 | TRBV7-2 | CASRDSLGRDTEAFF | TGTGCCAGCCGGGACAGTCTAGGTAGGGACACTGAAGCTTTCTTT
TRBD1 | NA | 15 | TRBJ1-2 | TRBV28 | CASSLKTGSNYGYTF | TGTGCCAGCAGTTTAAAGACAGGGTCTAACTATGGCTACACCTTC
TRBD1 | NA | 17 | TRBJ2-3 | TRBV4-3 | CASSQGIGAGGSDTQYF | TGCGCCAGCAGCCAAGGCATCGGGGCAGGGGGATCAGATACGCAGTATTTT
NA | NA | 13 | TRBJ2-7 | TRBV20-1 | CSASTSTVYEQYF | TGCAGTGCTAGTACCTCGACAGTCTACGAGCAGTACTTC
NA | NA | 18 | TRBJ2-2 | TRBV11-2 | CASSDPRAVRGRSGELFF | TGTGCCAGCAGCGATCCTCGGGCGGTGCGGGGGCGCTCCGGGGAGCTGTTTTTT
TRBD1 | NA | 17 | TRBJ2-6 | TRBV5-1 | CASSLEGQGTGANVLTF | TGCGCCAGCAGCTTGGAGGGACAGGGGACTGGGGCCAACGTCCTGACTTTC
TRBD1 | NA | 14 | TRBJ2-4 | TRBV7-2 | CASSASGQGYIQYF | TGTGCCAGCAGCGCGTCAGGACAGGGATACATTCAGTACTTC
TRBD1 | NA | 16 | TRBJ2-6 | TRBV2 | CASSEGQGAGANVLTF | TGTGCCAGCAGTGAAGGGCAGGGGGCTGGGGCCAACGTCCTGACTTTC
TRBD1 | NA | 15 | TRBJ1-2 | TRBV11-2 | CASTLTGVGDYGYTF | TGTGCCAGCACCTTGACAGGGGTCGGGGACTATGGCTACACCTTC
NA | NA | 13 | TRBJ1-2 | TRBV19 | CASSPHNRNGYTF | TGTGCCAGTAGTCCCCACAACAGGAATGGCTACACCTTC
NA | NA | 13 | TRBJ2-7 | TRBV11-3 | CASSLDVEDEQYF | TGTGCCAGCAGCTTAGATGTAGAGGACGAGCAGTACTTC
TRBD2 | NA | 16 | TRBJ2-1 | TRBV4-3 | CASSQGLLAGGPEQFF | TGCGCCAGCAGCCAAGGGTTACTAGCGGGGGGACCCGAGCAGTTCTTC
NA | once | 14 | TRBJ1-3 | TRBV3-1/TRBV3-2 | CASSQDPTGNTIYF | TGTGCCAGCAGCCAAGACCCTACGGGGAACACCATATATTTT
NA | NA | 12 | TRBJ1-2 | TRBV5-6 | CASSQGFGGYTF | TGTGCCAGCAGCCAGGGTTTCGGTGGCTACACCTTC
TRBD1 | NA | 16 | TRBJ2-7 | TRBV4-3 | CASSQEDRGSIYEQYF | TGCGCCAGCAGCCAAGAAGACAGGGGTTCCATCTACGAGCAGTACTTC
TRBD1 | NA | 15 | TRBJ2-7 | TRBV5-4 | CASSTRQGRVPEQYF | TGTGCCAGCAGCACCAGACAGGGAAGAGTCCCCGAGCAGTACTTC
TRBD2 | NA | 16 | TRBJ2-1 | TRBV5-6 | CASRSSGGRSYNEQFF | TGTGCCAGCAGGTCAAGCGGGGGGCGGTCCTACAATGAGCAGTTCTTC
TRBD2 | NA | 16 | TRBJ2-3 | TRBV7-9 | CASSLGAGGPIDTQYF | TGTGCCAGCAGCTTAGGTGCGGGGGGGCCGATAGATACGCAGTATTTT
NA | NA | 13 | TRBJ1-2 | TRBV3-1/TRBV3-2 | CASSPLNIHGYTF | TGTGCCAGCAGCCCCTTGAACATCCATGGCTACACCTTC
NA | few | 13 | TRBJ2-5 | TRBV14 | CASSWTSQETQYF | TGTGCCAGCAGTTGGACATCCCAAGAGACCCAGTACTTC
TRBD1 | NA | 15 | TRBJ2-2 | TRBV7-2 | CASSLGDRATGELFF | TGTGCCAGCAGCTTGGGAGACAGGGCAACCGGGGAGCTGTTTTTT
NA | NA | 16 | TRBJ2-7 | TRBV6-5 | CASSYSGTRESYEQYF | TGTGCCAGCAGTTACAGTGGGACAAGGGAATCCTACGAGCAGTACTTC
NA | NA | 17 | TRBJ2-5 | TRBV18 | CASSPNKGDNQKETQYF | TGTGCCAGCTCACCCAATAAAGGGGACAACCAAAAAGAGACCCAGTACTTC
NA | NA | 14 | TRBJ2-7 | TRBV5-1 | CASRNSLEGNEQYF | TGCGCCAGCAGAAATTCCTTGGAGGGAAACGAGCAGTACTTC
NA | NA | 15 | TRBJ2-3 | TRBV6-5 | CASGGFTSHTDTQYF | TGTGCCAGCGGGGGGTTTACTAGCCACACAGATACGCAGTATTTT
TRBD2 | NA | 15 | TRBJ2-5 | TRBV4-1 | CASSQGLAEQETQYF | TGCGCCAGCAGCCAAGGACTAGCGGAACAAGAGACCCAGTACTTC
NA | NA | 16 | TRBJ1-1 | TRBV7-2 | CASSLSRRQGGTEAFF | TGTGCCAGCAGCTTATCCAGGAGACAAGGGGGCACTGAAGCTTTCTTT
TRBD1 | NA | 14 | TRBJ1-6 | TRBV29-1 | CSVAGQGENSPLHF | TGCAGCGTTGCGGGACAGGGGGAAAATTCACCCCTCCACTTT
NA | NA | 14 | TRBJ2-3 | TRBV7-2 | CASSLVDNTDTQYF | TGTGCCAGCAGCTTAGTTGACAACACAGATACGCAGTATTTT
NA | NA | 14 | TRBJ2-1 | TRBV18 | CASSPQGYYNEQFF | TGTGCCAGCTCACCACAGGGGTACTACAATGAGCAGTTCTTC
TRBD1 | NA | 17 | TRBJ2-5 | TRBV7-8 | CASRGQGNKIYQETQYF | TGTGCCAGCCGGGGACAGGGTAATAAAATTTACCAAGAGACCCAGTACTTC
NA | NA | 13 | TRBJ1-1 | TRBV20-1 | CSASSEGVGVAFF | TGCAGTGCTAGTTCTGAGGGGGTTGGGGTAGCTTTCTTT
TRBD1 | NA | 14 | TRBJ1-1 | TRBV27 | CASSKNRGNTEAFF | TGTGCCAGCAGTAAAAACAGGGGAAACACTGAAGCTTTCTTT
NA | NA | 12 | TRBJ2-5 | TRBV6-5 | CASISGGETQYF | TGTGCCAGCATCTCCGGGGGAGAGACCCAGTACTTC
NA | NA | 16 | TRBJ1-2 | TRBV3-1/TRBV3-2 | CASSQGLGAWVYGYTF | TGTGCCAGCAGCCAGGGACTCGGGGCTTGGGTCTATGGCTACACCTTC